A selection of T cell receptor beta chains follows, all from one sample in a study of cytomegalovirus exposure and HLA in healthy donors. Some clones are missing from TCRdb's copy, which holds only in-frame ones; the method was immunoSEQ multiplex PCR. Its table records around 100,000 clones. Sequenced material: PBMCs. Receptors were obtained from a man aged 40-55 years in good health and CMV-seropositive. Both conserved end residues are part of each CDR3. Each record gives: J gene, V gene, D gene, CDR3 DNA, CDR3 protein. A D gene is named only where the DNA matches it firmly.

TRBJ2-1	TRBV10-3	TRBD1	TGTGCCATCACCGTACAGGGGTCCAATGAGCAGTTCTTC	CAITVQGSNEQFF
TRBJ2-5	TRBV6-6	.	TGTGCCAGCAGTCGCGAGGGCGAGACCCAGTACTTC	CASSREGETQYF
TRBJ1-4	TRBV6-6	TRBD1	TGTGCCAGCAGAAACCACTCCGGGACAGCTAATGAAAAACTGTTTTTT	CASRNHSGTANEKLFF
TRBJ2-1	TRBV11-3	TRBD2	TGTGCCAGCAGCTCAGGACTAGCGGGACACAATGAGCAGTTCTTC	CASSSGLAGHNEQFF
TRBJ2-7	TRBV14	TRBD1	TGTGCCAGCAGCCAAGGCATTAGGGGGCTGGATTTCTACGAGCAGTACTTC	CASSQGIRGLDFYEQYF
TRBJ2-2	TRBV28	.	TGTGCCAGCAGCCCCCTGACAGCGAACACCGGGGAGCTGTTTTTT	CASSPLTANTGELFF
TRBJ2-7	TRBV7-9	TRBD2	TGTGCCAGCAGCTTCAGGGGGGTAGCGGGAGAGTACGAGCAGTACTTC	CASSFRGVAGEYEQYF
TRBJ2-2	TRBV7-2	.	TGTGCCAGCAGCTCGGGTCGCGAGGCGCCGGGGACCGGGGAGCTGTTTTTT	CASSSGREAPGTGELFF
TRBJ2-5	TRBV19	.	TGTGCCAGTTCCTCCGGGACTCAAGAGACCCAGTACTTC	CASSSGTQETQYF
TRBJ2-7	TRBV28	.	TGTGCCAGCAGTTCCCGAACTAGAACTTACTACTACGAGCAGTACTTC	CASSSRTRTYYYEQYF
TRBJ1-4	TRBV7-9	.	TGTGCCAGCAGCTTGGGGCCTTTATTGGATGAAAAACTGTTTTTT	CASSLGPLLDEKLFF
TRBJ2-7	TRBV27	TRBD2	TGTGCCAGCAGTTCCCAACTAGCGGGAGTGCGCTACGAGCAGTACTTC	CASSSQLAGVRYEQYF
TRBJ1-1	TRBV5-1	.	TGCGCCAGCAGCTTGGTGGGGGGAAACACTGAAGCTTTCTTT	CASSLVGGNTEAFF
TRBJ2-3	TRBV9	.	TGTGCCAGCAGCATTAGCGGAGATACGCAGTATTTT	CASSISGDTQYF
TRBJ2-2	TRBV6-5	.	TGTGCCAGCAGTTACTCCTGGCGGAGCGGGACCGGGGAGCTGTTTTTT	CASSYSWRSGTGELFF
TRBJ1-4	TRBV5-6	.	TGTGCCAGCACCCGCTGGGAGCTTAATGAAAAACTGTTTTTT	CASTRWELNEKLFF
TRBJ1-1	TRBV5-4	.	TGTGCCGCTCGAGTCGGCGGGAACACTGAAGCTTTCTTT	CAARVGGNTEAFF
TRBJ1-5	TRBV18	TRBD1	TGTGCCAGCTCGGACAGGCGGGACCAGCCCCAGCATTTT	CASSDRRDQPQHF
TRBJ2-5	TRBV7-9	TRBD2	TGTGCCAGCAGCTTAGCAGGGTGGAGGCTAGCGGGAAGAGAGACCCAGTACTTC	CASSLAGWRLAGRETQYF
TRBJ2-1	TRBV6-5	TRBD1	TGTGCCAGCAGTTACGGGACAGGGGGCTACAATGAGCAGTTCTTC	CASSYGTGGYNEQFF
TRBJ2-7	TRBV6-6	.	TGTGCCAGCAGTTATCGGGGGATTACGGACGAGCAGTACTTC	CASSYRGITDEQYF
TRBJ2-4	TRBV5-6	TRBD1	TGTGCCAGCAGCTTGGCCGGGACAGGGAAAAACATTCGGTACTTC	CASSLAGTGKNIRYF
TRBJ2-1	TRBV10-3	.	TGTGCCACCCGAGGGGGGGACAACAGCAATGAGCAGTTCTTC	CATRGGDNSNEQFF
TRBJ2-1	TRBV29-1	TRBD1	TGCAGCGTCTTGACAGGGATCCCCTACAATGAGCAGTTCTTC	CSVLTGIPYNEQFF
TRBJ2-7	TRBV28	TRBD1	TGTGCCAGCCGGGACAGCTCAACCTACGAGCAGTACTTC	CASRDSSTYEQYF
TRBJ2-7	TRBV5-1	.	TGCGCCAGCAGCTTGTCGGGGTACGAGCAGTACTTC	CASSLSGYEQYF
TRBJ2-7	TRBV5-1	.	TGCGCCAGCAGCTTGCGAGCTCCCTACGAGCAGTACTTC	CASSLRAPYEQYF
TRBJ2-2	TRBV6-1	TRBD1	TGTGCCAGCAGTTCGGACAGGCCCGGGGAGCTGTTTTTT	CASSSDRPGELFF
TRBJ1-3	TRBV19	TRBD1	TGTGCCAGTAGTCGGGGGACAGGGTCTACTGGAAACACCATATATTTT	CASSRGTGSTGNTIYF
TRBJ1-2	TRBV19	.	TGTGCCAGTAGTATTTTGCAGGGGCAGGGGTATGGCTACACCTTC	CASSILQGQGYGYTF
TRBJ2-7	TRBV15	.	TGTGCCACCAGCAGAGATCGGCTAGCCTTGGGAGAGCAGTACTTC	CATSRDRLALGEQYF
TRBJ2-6	TRBV10-1	.	TGCGCCAGCAGTAGGGCTAGCAGGAGGGCGAGTCGCTCTGGGGCCAACGTCCTGACTTTC	CASSRASRRASRSGANVLTF
TRBJ1-1	TRBV20-1	.	TGCAGTGCATTTCTCGTTGAAGCTTTCTTT	CSAFLVEAFF
TRBJ2-1	TRBV19	TRBD1	TGTGCCAGTAGTCGAACCAGACAGGGCTCCTACAATGAGCAGTTCTTC	CASSRTRQGSYNEQFF
TRBJ2-1	TRBV11-3	.	TGTGCCAGCAGCTTAGCCCCCCCCCGGGAGCAGTTCTTC	CASSLAPPREQFF
TRBJ1-1	TRBV30	.	TGTGCCACGACGGGACACTCAAACACTGAAGCTTTCTTT	CATTGHSNTEAFF
TRBJ1-4	TRBV11-2	.	TGTGCCAGCAGCCCACGATGGGAGGAGGGCATCAGTAATGAAAAACTGTTTTTT	CASSPRWEEGISNEKLFF
TRBJ2-3	TRBV30	.	TGTGCCTGGAGTGGTCCCTCGGGCCTAGCCCTAGGCACAGATACGCAGTATTTT	CAWSGPSGLALGTDTQYF
TRBJ2-5	TRBV7-9	.	TGTGCCAGCAGCTTAAGGGTCACGGGGTTAGAGACCCAGTACTTC	CASSLRVTGLETQYF
TRBJ2-5	TRBV6-5	.	TGTGCCAGCAGTTACTCGAACGGGTACCAAGAGACCCAGTACTTC	CASSYSNGYQETQYF
TRBJ2-3	TRBV5-1	TRBD2	TGCGCCAGCAGCTCAACTAGCGGGAGGGCCGAAGATACGCAGTATTTT	CASSSTSGRAEDTQYF
TRBJ2-1	TRBV5-6	TRBD2	TGTGCCAGCAGCTCGCCGGGACTAGCGGGAGGAAATGAGCAGTTCTTC	CASSSPGLAGGNEQFF
TRBJ2-2	TRBV29-1	.	TGCAGCCCATTGGACAGCACGAACACCGGGGAGCTGTTTTTT	CSPLDSTNTGELFF
TRBJ2-2	TRBV27	TRBD1	TGTGCCAGCAGTTTATGGGGACAGGGCGGGACCGGGGAGCTGTTTTTT	CASSLWGQGGTGELFF
TRBJ2-1	TRBV28	TRBD1	TGTGCCAGCAGGGGACAGGGGTCCTACAATGAGCAGTTCTTC	CASRGQGSYNEQFF
TRBJ2-6	TRBV4-1	TRBD1	TGCGCCAGCAGCCTTATACCGGGACAGCCGTTCTCTGGGGCCAACGTCCTGACTTTC	CASSLIPGQPFSGANVLTF
TRBJ2-1	TRBV7-9	TRBD2	TGTGCCAGCAGTTCATCGACTAGCGGCAATGAGCAGTTCTTC	CASSSSTSGNEQFF